This passage covers 20 T cell receptor beta chains from one sample sequenced in a study of blood T cell repertoires in COVID-19. Measured with immunoSEQ multiplex PCR; TCRdb has only the in-frame clones, and not every one. The data hold 250,000 to 300,000 clones, with around 92% observed a single time. Sequenced input: peripheral blood. These receptors all stem from a woman aged 25 to 39 with COVID-19, enrolled during active disease.

This rearrangement joins TRBV18 to TRBJ2-1, with D possibly being TRBD2 (6 bases). Between the trimmed V and J ends, which lost 6 bases and 2 bases, there was a span of 20 bases. There are 17 residues in the CDR3. The germline CDR1 and CDR2 sequences are KGHSH and LQKENI. In DNA form, the CDR3 reads TGTGCCAGCTCCCGCTTGGTGGCGGGGTCCCCCTACAATGAGCAGTTCTTC. Protein product: CASSRLVAGSPYNEQFF.

The chain recombines TRBV10-3 with TRBJ2-1; D is uncertain. Trimming removed 3 bases at V and 5 bases at J, with 8 bases between. The CDR3 is made up of 13 amino acids. CDR1 and CDR2 (germline): ENHRY, SYGVKD. The CDR3 region has the DNA TGTGCCATCAGTGACCGGTCGAACAATGAGCAGTTCTTC. Translation gives CAISDRSNNEQFF.

This sequence joins TRBV2 and TRBJ2-3, with D possibly TRBD2 on 5 matching bases. This CDR3 has 12 residues. CDR1 and CDR2 from the germline V gene are SNHLY and FYNNEI. Trimming took off 6 bases at V and 4 bases at J, with 8 bases between the two ends. The CDR3 DNA follows: TGTGCCAGCAGCACTAGTGCAGATACGCAGTATTTT. Its translation: CASSTSADTQYF.

J is TRBJ1-1 and V is TRBV18, with D tentatively TRBD1 (5 bases). V lost 2 bases and J lost 5, with 15 bases in between. CDR3 length: 15 residues. Germline V gives CDR1 KGHSH, CDR2 LQKENI. CDR3 nucleotides: TGTGCCAGCTCACCAACGAAAGGGGCTGAGACTGAAGCTTTCTTT. This gives the protein CASSPTKGAETEAFF.

This clone has only one observation. The rearrangement links TRBV23-1 to TRBJ1-2, with D maybe TRBD1 (5 bases). TRBV23-1 is an open reading frame, and its role is uncertain. The length of the CDR3 is 17 residues. V was trimmed by 1 base and J by 5 bases, leaving 20 bases between them. The CDR3 loop is CASSQFHSIATAYGYTF. The CDR3, as DNA: TGCGCCAGCAGTCAATTTCACTCTATCGCGACAGCTTATGGCTACACCTTC.

The chain uses TRBV28 and TRBJ2-3; 8 positions agree with TRBD2. CDR3 length: 12 amino acids. From germline, CDR1 is MDHEN and CDR2 SYDVKM. V was clipped by 6 bases and J by 11 bases; unmatched bases: 7. The CDR3 loop reads CASSGGAYEQYF. CDR3 coding DNA: TGTGCCAGCAGCGGGGGGGCGTATGAGCAGTATTTT.

About this clone itself: The sample has other DNA sequences that encode this CDR3 too. V gene TRBV5-1 combines with J gene TRBJ1-3; possibly TRBD1 for D (6 bases). The CDR3 consists of 16 residues. Deletions cut 0 bases from V and 0 bases from J, with 10 bases between. CDR1 and CDR2 from the germline V gene are SGHRS and YFSETQ. Here the CDR3 DNA reads TGCGCCAGCAGCTTGGCCCCACAGGGCTCTGGAAACACCATATATTTT. Translating it yields CASSLAPQGSGNTIYF.

In its sample, this clone was seen a few times. The chain recombines TRBV2 with TRBJ1-2, with TRBD1 matching 7 bases. V lost 7 bases, J lost 7 bases, and 12 bases stayed unmatched. CDR1 and CDR2 (germline): SNHLY, FYNNEI. The CDR3 totals 14 residues. The CDR3 DNA reads TGTGCCAGCATCGGACAGGCCCTAGGGGGTGGCTACACCTTC. Protein sequence: CASIGQALGGGYTF.

The V call is TRBV10-3, the J call TRBJ2-1; 10 nucleotides align to TRBD2. The CDR3 loop spans 15 amino acids. V shed 7 bases and J 8 bases; nucleotides not matched to a gene: 11. Germline CDR1 and CDR2: ENHRY and SYGVKD. Here the CDR3 reads CAIKVLAGDGDEQFF. The CDR3 bases are TGTGCCATCAAAGTCCTAGCGGGGGACGGGGATGAGCAGTTCTTC.

This clone appeared a few times. This chain links TRBV14 with TRBJ1-1; D may be TRBD1 (6 bases). From germline, CDR1 is SGHDN and CDR2 FVKESK. Trimming cost V 4 bases and J 5 bases, with 17 bases left between them. The CDR3 loop spans 15 amino acids. The CDR3 here is CASSLKQGLWTEAFF. In DNA, the CDR3 is TGTGCCAGCAGCCTCAAACAGGGTCTTTGGACTGAAGCTTTCTTT.

The rearrangement uses TRBV4-1 and TRBJ2-5; maybe TRBD2 (5 bases). Germline loops: CDR1 MGHRA, CDR2 YSYEKL. The CDR3 is 15 amino acids. V was shortened by 4 bases and J by 2 bases, with 14 bases between the two germline ends. Here the CDR3 reads CASSPREGRQETQYF. CDR3 DNA: TGCGCCAGCAGCCCCCGAGAGGGCCGGCAAGAGACCCAGTACTTC.

The rearrangement joins TRBV25-1 to TRBJ1-2; TRBD1 is a possible D gene (5 bases). V was pared by 8 bases and J by 2 bases, with 9 bases between. CDR1 is MGHDK, CDR2 SYGVNS, per germline. There are 12 residues in the CDR3. The CDR3 sequence: CASDGGNYGYTF. The CDR3 nucleotides read TGTGCCAGCGACGGGGGGAACTATGGCTACACCTTC.

The J gene is TRBJ2-5, the V gene TRBV5-1; 7 nucleotides agree with TRBD1. CDR3 length: 14 amino acids. V was clipped by 0 bases and J by 4 bases; unmatched bases: 3. Germline lookup yields CDR1 SGHRS and CDR2 YFSETQ. The CDR3 loop reads CASSLGAGGETQYF. DNA for the CDR3: TGCGCCAGCAGCTTGGGGGCAGGGGGAGAGACCCAGTACTTC.

The V call is TRBV19, the J call TRBJ2-2; a weak D match, TRBD2 (5 bases). The CDR3 spans 14 residues. The V and J ends lost 4 bases and 6 bases respectively, with 12 bases between them. Germline V gene lookup returns CDR1 LNHDA and CDR2 SQIVND (reference sequence). The CDR3 loop is CASSTPTRAGELFF. For the CDR3, the DNA is TGTGCCAGTAGTACCCCAACTAGGGCCGGGGAGCTGTTTTTT.

This clone was observed at least ten times. The chain recombines TRBV2 with TRBJ2-7; 8 bases align to TRBD1. V shed 7 bases, J shed 1 base, and the junction held 3 bases outside the gene matches. The CDR3 runs to 13 residues. Germline CDR1 reads SNHLY; CDR2 reads FYNNEI. The CDR3 region is CASNGQGSYEQYF. Here the CDR3 DNA reads TGTGCCAGCAATGGACAGGGATCCTACGAGCAGTACTTC.

Only one count was recorded for this clone. CDR3 nucleotides: TGTGCCAGCTCACCTGAGACAGGGAAAGAGACCCAGTACTTC. Translating it yields CASSPETGKETQYF. V usage is TRBV18 and J usage is TRBJ2-5, with 7 bases identical to TRBD1. The V and J ends lost 3 bases and 3 bases, in that order; junction bases with no gene match: 4. Germline values: CDR1 KGHSH, CDR2 LQKENI. This CDR3 is 14 amino acids long.

The J gene is TRBJ2-7, the V gene TRBV10-2; tentatively, D is TRBD1 (6 bases). Trimming removed 3 bases from V and 6 bases from J, with 15 bases in between. This CDR3 region has 14 residues. The germline V gene has CDR1 WSHSY and CDR2 SAAADI. CDR3 sequence (DNA): TGCGCCAGCAGTGAACCGGGACACGGCTCCGAGCAGTACTTC. Translating gives CASSEPGHGSEQYF.

The CDR3 is CASSSTGSQETQYF. Written as DNA, the CDR3 is TGTGCCAGCAGCTCAACAGGTTCCCAAGAGACCCAGTACTTC. The genes are TRBV5-4 and TRBJ2-5; the D gene is possibly TRBD1 (5 bases). Looked up from germline, CDR1 is SGHNT and CDR2 is YYREEE (reference sequence). The CDR3 sequence is 14 residues long. V gave up 3 bases and J gave up 1 base, with 10 bases separating them. Supplemented by reference TRBV5-4 and TRBJ2-5, the full variable domain reads ETGVTQSPTHLIKTRGQQVTLRCSSQSGHNTVSWYQQALGQGPQFIFQYYREEENGRGNFPPRFSGLQFPNYSSELNVNALELDDSALYLCASSSTGSQETQYFGPGTRLLVL.

The chain uses TRBV4-1 and TRBJ1-3; possibly TRBD1 for D (5 bases). CDR3 length: 16 residues. Per germline, CDR1 MGHRA and CDR2 YSYEKL. Trimming took 4 bases from V and 3 from J, leaving 16 bases between them. CDR3 residues: CASSLRAGQFGNTIYF. CDR3 in DNA: TGCGCCAGCAGCCTTAGGGCGGGGCAGTTTGGAAACACCATATATTTT.

This clone was recorded a few times. The V call is TRBV18, the J call TRBJ1-6; D is unclear. V was cut by 3 bases and J by 5 bases, with 8 bases left in between. The length of the CDR3 is 14 residues. Germline V gene data show CDR1 as KGHSH and CDR2 as LQKENI. CDR3 coding DNA: TGTGCCAGCTCACCGTTAAACAATAATTCACCCCTCCACTTT. Its translation is CASSPLNNNSPLHF.